One TCR beta chain is described in this entry. The record originates from a study of CD8 T cells in Susac syndrome. Random hexamers primed reverse transcription of about 0.5 to 1 ug RNA. The CDR3 of TCR beta was amplified by immunoSEQ multiplex PCR across 54 Vbeta and 13 Jbeta. In TCRdb, the immunoSEQ multiplex PCR reads were re-called with MiXCR into one record per CDR3 protein. The sample lists about 130,000 distinct CDR3 sequences, about 96% seen once, with roughly 0.11% in the top ten. Sequencing targeted TCR beta in T cells from blood (CD8+ and CD4+). CD8+ and CD4+ T cells were negatively isolated; TEMRA cells were FACS-enriched. V was cut by 5 bases and J by 1 base, with 18 bases left in between. Germline assignment: CDR1 MNHNS and CDR2 SASEGT. CDR3 length: 16 amino acids.

The origin of this receptor is a human donor in good health. The gene calls are TRBV6-1 and TRBJ2-7; possibly TRBD2 for D (6 bases). Sequencing used CD4+ T cells from PBMCs. The CDR3 DNA sequence: TGTGCCAGCAGTCCGGGTGCCGGGACTCCGTCCTACGAGCAGTACTTC. This translates into CASSPGAGTPSYEQYF.